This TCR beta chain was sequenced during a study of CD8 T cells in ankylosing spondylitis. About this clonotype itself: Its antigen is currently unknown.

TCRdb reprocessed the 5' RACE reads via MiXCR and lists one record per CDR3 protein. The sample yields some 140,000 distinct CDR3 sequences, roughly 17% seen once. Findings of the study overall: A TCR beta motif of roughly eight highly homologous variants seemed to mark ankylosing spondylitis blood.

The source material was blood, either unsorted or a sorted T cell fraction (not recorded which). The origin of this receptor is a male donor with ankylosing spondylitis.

CDR3 bases: TGTGCCAGCAGTCTAGCAGCTCTTGAGCAGTTCTTC. Protein product: CASSLAALEQFF. The J gene is TRBJ2-1, the V gene TRBV7-8; perhaps TRBD2 as D (5 bases). The CDR3 sequence is 12 residues long. From germline, CDR1 is SGHVS and CDR2 FQNEAQ. Trimming left V 6 bases short and J 9 bases short, with 12 bases between. The full variable domain, in which reference TRBV7-8 and TRBJ2-1 provide the parts outside the CDR3, is GAGVSQSPRYKVAKRGQDVALRCDPISGHVSLFWYQQALGQGPEFLTYFQNEAQLDKSGLPSDRFFAERPEGSVSTLKIQRTQQEDSAVYLCASSLAALEQFFGPGTRLTVL.